This record looks at one TCR beta chain sequence and its context. Its antigen remains unknown. Sequencing used cDNA as its template, made by extracting RNA and reverse transcribing it. Produced via immunoSEQ multiplex PCR; TCRdb's table is partial and in-frame only. The data contain about 190,000 clones, under 80% of them singletons. As to treatment: oral pan-JAK inhibitor, 5-10 mg twice daily. Peripheral blood samples and lesional scalp punch biopsies were obtained from alopecia areata patients. The germline CDR1 and CDR2 sequences are LNHNV and YYDKDF (reference sequence). The length of the CDR3 is 14 residues. V trimming: 5 bases; J trimming: 3 bases; junction bases outside the gene matches: 0. The data are from a study of CD8+ T cells in alopecia areata. Study as a whole: Treated patients were scored for severity by percent of scalp affected. Study results and caveats: Treatment with tofacitinib significantly lowered scalp clonality and reduced expanded CD8+ clones among the top 100. A single nonresponder leaves the baseline CD8+ expansion link to response uncertain.

This chain joins TRBV15 and TRBJ2-3, with 12 bases that match TRBD2. This material consisted of CD4+ T cells sorted from blood, taken around week 50, from a patient treated with tofacitinib. The sequence was obtained from a human donor with alopecia areata. DNA for the CDR3: TGTGCCACCAGCGGACTAGCGGGGACAGATACGCAGTATTTT. As protein: CATSGLAGTDTQYF.